This TCR beta chain emerged from a study of beta chain features in type 1 diabetes. This clone has ten or more counts. The whole isolated RNA underwent reverse transcription, so sequencing captured expressed TCRB transcripts. Only in-frame clones appear in the TCRdb table, and some are missing; sequencing was by immunoSEQ multiplex PCR. The table records 120,000 to 150,000 clones, less than 11% of them present only once. This CDR3 contains 15 residues. The germline V gene encodes CDR1 SEHNR and CDR2 FQNEAQ (reference sequence). Losses at the gene ends were 5 bases for V and 1 base for J; bases not matched to a gene: 7.

The chain employs TRBV7-9 and TRBJ2-5, with TRBD2 matching over 7 bases. The sequencing input was naive CD4+ T cells from blood. This sequence originates from a man aged 18 to 35 in good health. The CDR3 spells CASSPEAGVQETQYF. The CDR3 DNA sequence: TGTGCCAGCAGCCCTGAGGCGGGGGTCCAAGAGACCCAGTACTTC. The whole variable domain, remainder taken from reference TRBV7-9 and TRBJ2-5, is DTGVSQNPRHKITKRGQNVTFRCDPISEHNRLYWYRQTLGQGPEFLTYFQNEAQLEKSRLLSDRFSAERPKGSFSTLEIQRTEQGDSAMYLCASSPEAGVQETQYFGPGTRLLVL.